The 11 T cell receptor beta chains below all came from one sample that was sequenced in a study of cytomegalovirus exposure and HLA in healthy donors. Primers: 60 Vbeta forward and 13 Jbeta reverse. This table comes from immunoSEQ multiplex PCR, and its TCRdb copy is limited to in-frame clones, with some not included. The table lists fewer than 200,000 clones, approximately 80% of them singletons. Sample: PBMCs. These receptors were taken from a woman aged 18-29 years in good health and CMV-seronegative.

The V gene is TRBV19, the J gene TRBJ2-7; D not certain. The CDR3 has 11 amino acids. CDR1 is LNHDA and CDR2 is SQIVND in the germline V gene (reference sequence). V shed 6 bases and J shed 3 bases, with 6 bases lying between them. The DNA for the CDR3 is TGTGCCAGTAGCGACATCTACGAGCAGTACTTC. Protein: CASSDIYEQYF.

This chain connects TRBV6-6 to TRBJ2-5, with D perhaps matching TRBD2 (6 bases). The V gene lost 0 bases and the J gene lost 6 bases, with 11 bases spanning the gap. The CDR3 runs to 14 residues. Germline CDR1 MNHNY, CDR2 SVGAGI (reference sequence). DNA for the CDR3: TGTGCCAGCAGTTACTCGGGGGGACCGCAGACCCAGTACTTC. Amino acids: CASSYSGGPQTQYF.

This chain links TRBV6-4 with TRBJ2-7, with D hard to call. V lost 1 base to trimming and J lost 6 bases, with 22 bases between them. The CDR3 runs 17 residues. Germline V gene data show CDR1 as MRHNA and CDR2 as SNTAGT. The CDR3 sequence: CASSDWRSNPPSREQYF. CDR3 DNA: TGTGCCAGCAGTGACTGGAGAAGCAATCCACCCTCCCGCGAGCAGTACTTC.

J is TRBJ2-7 and V is TRBV7-2, with TRBD2 matching over 9 bases. Germline trimming cut 1 base from V and 2 bases from J; bases unmatched to any gene: 9. The length of the CDR3 is 17 residues. CDR1 is SGHTA and CDR2 is FQGNSA in the germline V gene. CDR3 DNA: TGTGCCAGCAGCTTAGTTGGGGGCGGGAGGGCCCCCTACGAGCAGTACTTC. Encoded protein: CASSLVGGGRAPYEQYF.

The gene calls are TRBV2 and TRBJ1-2; 9 nucleotides line up with TRBD1. This CDR3 contains 15 residues. CDR1 and CDR2 from the germline V gene are SNHLY and FYNNEI. With 7 bases clipped from V and 8 bases from J, the junction kept 14 bases outside the gene matches. CDR3 region: CASTTQTGGLGGYTF. The CDR3 DNA sequence: TGTGCCAGCACTACTCAGACAGGGGGTTTAGGCGGCTACACCTTC.

This clone appeared a single time. V is TRBV5-1 and J is TRBJ1-2, with a weak D call TRBD1 (5 bases). Between the trimmed V and J ends, which lost 0 bases and 8 bases, there was a span of 11 bases. Germline CDR1 reads SGHRS; CDR2 reads YFSETQ. There are 13 residues in the CDR3. In DNA, the CDR3 is TGCGCCAGCAGCTTGGAAGGGGCGGGAGGCTACACCTTC. Amino acids: CASSLEGAGGYTF.

The V call is TRBV19, the J call TRBJ1-4, with TRBD1 as a possible D gene (5 bases). Germline V gene data show CDR1 as LNHDA and CDR2 as SQIVND (reference sequence). Trimming stripped 5 bases from V and 6 bases from J, with 10 bases between. The CDR3 runs to 13 residues. The CDR3 protein is CASSGAYDEKLFF. The CDR3 DNA reads TGTGCCAGTAGTGGGGCGTATGATGAAAAACTGTTTTTT.

This sequence joins TRBV7-9 and TRBJ2-1; TRBD1 agrees at 7 bases. Trimming took 5 bases from V and 9 from J; bases not matched to a gene: 13. Germline lookup yields CDR1 SEHNR and CDR2 FQNEAQ (reference sequence). CDR3 size: 15 residues. The CDR3 protein is CASSQGQAVYGEQFF. In nucleotides, the CDR3 is TGTGCCAGCAGCCAAGGACAGGCGGTTTACGGTGAGCAGTTCTTC.

The chain has TRBV10-1 and TRBJ2-1, with a tentative D call TRBD2 (6 bases). The CDR3 contains 17 residues. Germline V gene data show CDR1 as WNHNN and CDR2 as SYGVQD (reference sequence). Trimming stripped 5 bases from V and 4 bases from J, with 21 bases between. The CDR3 DNA sequence: TGCGCCAGCAGTCCCCGGGACTCCCCTTTCTGGTACAATGAGCAGTTCTTC. Protein: CASSPRDSPFWYNEQFF.

This chain links TRBV30 with TRBJ1-1, with a possible D match to TRBD1 (5 bases). V gave up 3 bases and J gave up 9 bases, with 11 bases separating them. The CDR3 runs to 11 residues. Looked up from germline, CDR1 is GTSNPN and CDR2 is SVGIG (reference sequence). The CDR3 DNA follows: TGTGCCTGGAGAGACAGTTTCAAAGCTTTCTTT. Residues: CAWRDSFKAFF.

V usage is TRBV7-2 and J usage is TRBJ2-1; D is unresolved. From germline, CDR1 is SGHTA and CDR2 FQGNSA. Trimming removed 5 bases from V and 10 bases from J, with 15 bases in between. There are 13 residues in the CDR3. The chain's CDR3 is CASSPVSAREQFF. The CDR3 coding sequence is TGTGCCAGCAGCCCCGTCTCCGCGCGGGAGCAGTTCTTC.